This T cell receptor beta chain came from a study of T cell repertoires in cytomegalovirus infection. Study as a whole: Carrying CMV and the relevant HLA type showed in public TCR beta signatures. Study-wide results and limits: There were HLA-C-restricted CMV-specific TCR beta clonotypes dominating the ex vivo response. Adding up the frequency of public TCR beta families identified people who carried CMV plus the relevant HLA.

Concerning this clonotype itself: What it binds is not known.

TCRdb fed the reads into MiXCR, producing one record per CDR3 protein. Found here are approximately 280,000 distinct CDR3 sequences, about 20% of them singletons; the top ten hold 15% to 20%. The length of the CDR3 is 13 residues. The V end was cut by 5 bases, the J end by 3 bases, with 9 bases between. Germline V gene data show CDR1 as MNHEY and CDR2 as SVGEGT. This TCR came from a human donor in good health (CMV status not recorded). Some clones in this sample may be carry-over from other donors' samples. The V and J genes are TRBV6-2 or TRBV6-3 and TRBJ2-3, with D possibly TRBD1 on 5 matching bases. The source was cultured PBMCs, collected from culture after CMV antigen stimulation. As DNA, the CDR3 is TGTGCCAGCAGTCAGGGTGAAACAGATACGCAGTATTTT. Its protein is CASSQGETDTQYF.